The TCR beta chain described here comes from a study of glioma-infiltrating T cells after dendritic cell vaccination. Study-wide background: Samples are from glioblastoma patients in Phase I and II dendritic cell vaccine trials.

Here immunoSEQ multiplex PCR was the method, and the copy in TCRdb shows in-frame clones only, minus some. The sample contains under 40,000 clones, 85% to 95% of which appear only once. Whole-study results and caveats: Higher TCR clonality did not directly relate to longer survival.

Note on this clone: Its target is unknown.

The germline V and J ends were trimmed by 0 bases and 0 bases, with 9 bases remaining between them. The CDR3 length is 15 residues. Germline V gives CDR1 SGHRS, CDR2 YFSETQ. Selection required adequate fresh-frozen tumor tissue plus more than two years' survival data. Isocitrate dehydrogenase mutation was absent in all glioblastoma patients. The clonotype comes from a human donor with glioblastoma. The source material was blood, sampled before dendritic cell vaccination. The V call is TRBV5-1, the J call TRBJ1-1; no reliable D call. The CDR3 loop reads CASSLDGNLNTEAFF. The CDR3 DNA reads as TGCGCCAGCAGCTTGGACGGGAATCTGAACACTGAAGCTTTCTTT.